The rows below give T cell receptor beta chains drawn from one sample of a study of blood T cell repertoires in COVID-19. Clones were read by immunoSEQ multiplex PCR, and TCRdb kept only the in-frame ones, dropping some. The table shows tens of thousands of clones, with 80% to 85% occurring only once. Sequencing was done on a sample of peripheral blood. These receptors all come from a human donor with acute or convalescent COVID-19. The donor label of this sample is uncertain. Each CDR3 is given with its conserved first and last residue. Fields, in order: V gene, D gene, clone size, J gene, CDR3 protein, CDR3 DNA. A D gene is named only where the DNA matches it firmly. For some rows the clone size is stated as once, few or many, or as a class when expanded; others skip it.

v_call: TRBV6-6
d_call: TRBD2
clone_size: .
j_call: TRBJ2-1
cdr3_aa: CASSPPGLVNNEQFF
cdr3_nt: TGTGCCAGCAGTCCCCCGGGACTAGTAAACAATGAGCAGTTCTTC

v_call: TRBV3-1/TRBV3-2
d_call: TRBD1
clone_size: .
j_call: TRBJ1-1
cdr3_aa: CASSKQGANTEAFF
cdr3_nt: TGTGCCAGCAGCAAACAGGGGGCTAACACTGAAGCTTTCTTT

v_call: TRBV11-3
d_call: .
clone_size: .
j_call: TRBJ1-2
cdr3_aa: CASSLEEGGYTF
cdr3_nt: TGTGCCAGCAGCTTAGAGGAGGGAGGCTACACCTTC

v_call: TRBV7-6
d_call: .
clone_size: .
j_call: TRBJ2-5
cdr3_aa: CASSSFGYGGETQYF
cdr3_nt: TGTGCCAGCAGCTCGTTCGGGTACGGCGGGGAGACCCAGTACTTC

v_call: TRBV9
d_call: .
clone_size: .
j_call: TRBJ2-2
cdr3_aa: CASSTQTRRTTFIVFTGELFF
cdr3_nt: TGTGCCAGCAGCACCCAAACCAGGAGGACTACGTTTATAGTCTTCACCGGGGAGCTGTTTTTT

v_call: TRBV5-1
d_call: TRBD1
clone_size: .
j_call: TRBJ2-2
cdr3_aa: CASKFGTDTGELFF
cdr3_nt: TGCGCCAGCAAATTCGGGACAGACACCGGGGAGCTGTTTTTT

v_call: TRBV30
d_call: .
clone_size: .
j_call: TRBJ1-3
cdr3_aa: CAWSVALGQRDTIYF
cdr3_nt: TGTGCCTGGAGTGTGGCCCTAGGACAACGGGACACCATATATTTT

v_call: TRBV2
d_call: TRBD1
clone_size: .
j_call: TRBJ1-3
cdr3_aa: CANTGGTSGNTIYF
cdr3_nt: TGTGCCAACACAGGGGGAACGTCGGGAAACACCATATATTTT

v_call: TRBV4-3
d_call: .
clone_size: .
j_call: TRBJ1-1
cdr3_aa: CASSQSYRVNTEAFF
cdr3_nt: TGCGCCAGCAGCCAATCGTACCGGGTGAACACTGAAGCTTTCTTT

v_call: TRBV28
d_call: .
clone_size: .
j_call: TRBJ1-2
cdr3_aa: CASTLGSYLYGYTF
cdr3_nt: TGTGCCAGCACCTTAGGGAGTTACCTCTATGGCTACACCTTC

v_call: TRBV19
d_call: TRBD1
clone_size: .
j_call: TRBJ1-1
cdr3_aa: CASREQGLDTEAFF
cdr3_nt: TGTGCCAGTAGGGAACAGGGGCTGGACACTGAAGCTTTCTTT

v_call: TRBV7-2
d_call: TRBD2
clone_size: .
j_call: TRBJ2-5
cdr3_aa: CASSPLGAGGRETQYF
cdr3_nt: TGTGCCAGCAGCCCCCTCGGAGCGGGGGGGCGAGAGACCCAGTACTTC

v_call: TRBV27
d_call: TRBD1
clone_size: .
j_call: TRBJ2-2
cdr3_aa: CASASYRGQNTGELFF
cdr3_nt: TGTGCCAGCGCGTCGTACAGGGGGCAGAACACCGGGGAGCTGTTTTTT

v_call: TRBV6-5
d_call: TRBD2
clone_size: .
j_call: TRBJ2-3
cdr3_aa: CASSSRLAGEYTQYF
cdr3_nt: TGTGCCAGCAGTAGCAGACTAGCGGGAGAATATACGCAGTATTTT

v_call: TRBV5-1
d_call: .
clone_size: .
j_call: TRBJ1-4
cdr3_aa: CASSLDSGGEKLFF
cdr3_nt: TGCGCCAGCAGCTTGGATTCAGGAGGAGAAAAACTGTTTTTT

v_call: TRBV19
d_call: .
clone_size: .
j_call: TRBJ1-5
cdr3_aa: CASSSGSNQPQHF
cdr3_nt: TGTGCCAGTAGTAGTGGCAGCAATCAGCCCCAGCATTTT

v_call: TRBV11-3
d_call: .
clone_size: .
j_call: TRBJ2-3
cdr3_aa: CASSPFRTDTQYF
cdr3_nt: TGTGCCAGCAGCCCCTTCAGAACAGATACGCAGTATTTT

v_call: TRBV7-2
d_call: .
clone_size: .
j_call: TRBJ2-3
cdr3_aa: CASSVQITDTQYF
cdr3_nt: TGTGCCAGCAGCGTACAAATTACAGATACGCAGTATTTT

v_call: TRBV6-5
d_call: TRBD1
clone_size: .
j_call: TRBJ2-3
cdr3_aa: CASSYSRGHSNTQYF
cdr3_nt: TGTGCCAGCAGTTACTCGAGGGGGCATTCGAATACGCAGTATTTT

v_call: TRBV7-9
d_call: TRBD2
clone_size: .
j_call: TRBJ2-1
cdr3_aa: CASSLELAGGQFF
cdr3_nt: TGTGCCAGCAGCTTAGAGCTAGCGGGAGGGCAGTTCTTC

v_call: TRBV28
d_call: .
clone_size: few
j_call: TRBJ1-2
cdr3_aa: CASSLSGSTSILF
cdr3_nt: TGTGCCAGCAGTTTATCGGGGTCGACATCAATTCTCTTC

v_call: TRBV3-1/TRBV3-2
d_call: .
clone_size: .
j_call: TRBJ1-2
cdr3_aa: CASSQEGGLGGYTF
cdr3_nt: TGTGCCAGCAGCCAAGAGGGAGGGTTGGGTGGCTACACCTTC

v_call: TRBV9
d_call: .
clone_size: few
j_call: TRBJ1-6
cdr3_aa: CASSVTEDSPLHF
cdr3_nt: TGTGCCAGCAGCGTGACAGAAGATTCACCCCTCCACTTT

v_call: TRBV7-9
d_call: TRBD1
clone_size: once
j_call: TRBJ1-2
cdr3_aa: CASSPTGTGMHGYTF
cdr3_nt: TGTGCCAGCAGTCCGACCGGGACAGGAATGCATGGCTACACCTTC

v_call: TRBV6-2/TRBV6-3
d_call: .
clone_size: once
j_call: TRBJ1-2
cdr3_aa: CASSYTTGRLDYGYTF
cdr3_nt: TGTGCCAGCAGTTACACCACAGGCCGCTTGGACTATGGCTACACCTTC

v_call: TRBV7-9
d_call: TRBD1
clone_size: .
j_call: TRBJ1-1
cdr3_aa: CASSLLGGGRNTEAFF
cdr3_nt: TGTGCCAGCAGCTTATTAGGGGGCGGTAGGAACACTGAAGCTTTCTTT

v_call: TRBV5-3
d_call: TRBD1
clone_size: few
j_call: TRBJ2-5
cdr3_aa: CARSLDGTGPQETQYF
cdr3_nt: TGTGCCAGAAGCTTGGATGGGACAGGCCCACAAGAGACCCAGTACTTC

v_call: TRBV4-1
d_call: .
clone_size: .
j_call: TRBJ2-5
cdr3_aa: CASSLTGRESETQYF
cdr3_nt: TGCGCCAGCAGCCTCACAGGGAGGGAGTCGGAGACCCAGTACTTC

v_call: TRBV18
d_call: .
clone_size: .
j_call: TRBJ1-3
cdr3_aa: CASSPSRSGNTIYF
cdr3_nt: TGTGCCAGCTCACCCTCTAGATCTGGAAACACCATATATTTT

v_call: TRBV11-3
d_call: TRBD1
clone_size: .
j_call: TRBJ2-3
cdr3_aa: CASSFPRGSPTDTQYF
cdr3_nt: TGTGCCAGCAGCTTCCCCAGGGGGTCCCCCACAGATACGCAGTATTTT

v_call: TRBV29-1
d_call: TRBD1
clone_size: .
j_call: TRBJ1-2
cdr3_aa: CSVGGGQGGYGYTF
cdr3_nt: TGCAGCGTTGGGGGAGGACAGGGAGGATATGGCTACACCTTC

v_call: TRBV5-4
d_call: .
clone_size: .
j_call: TRBJ2-1
cdr3_aa: CASSPSVWGGRWNEQFF
cdr3_nt: TGTGCCAGCAGTCCGTCCGTTTGGGGGGGGCGATGGAATGAGCAGTTCTTC

v_call: TRBV4-3
d_call: TRBD2
clone_size: .
j_call: TRBJ2-3
cdr3_aa: CASSSPTSVGTDTQYF
cdr3_nt: TGCGCCAGCAGCTCCCCTACTAGCGTGGGAACAGATACGCAGTATTTT